This TCR beta chain is from a study of regulatory T cells in long-lasting Graves disease. Overall study context: Persistent Graves' disease meant over 5 years of antithyroid drugs with positive TSH receptor antibodies. Overall study findings and caveats: Peripheral blood, not thyroid tissue, was the sole material studied.

This sample's time point: persistent/refractory GD, antithyroid drugs over 5 years with positive TRAb. From PBMCs, RNA was extracted and then used to make the TCR library. Trimming took 1 base from V and 6 from J, leaving 6 bases between them. The CDR3 is 13 residues long. This clonotype has a count of ten or more. The antigen is undetermined. Arm-PCR of CDR3 regions and iRepertoire HTBI primers were used to build TCR beta libraries. MiXCR was run by TCRdb on the multiplex PCR reads, yielding one entry per CDR3 protein. The table records 400,000 or so distinct CDR3 sequences, 23% of them present only once.

This sequence joins TRBV12-3 or TRBV12-4 and TRBJ2-2; D possibly corresponds to TRBD1 (6 bases). This specimen was peripheral blood mononuclear cells (PBMCs), taken when the disease was refractory, from a patient treated with antithyroid drugs. This receptor was obtained from a female donor with Graves disease. Written as DNA, the CDR3 is TGTGCCAGCAGTTTAGGGACAGCCGGGGAGCTGTTTTTT. Amino acids: CASSLGTAGELFF.